These T cell receptor beta chains were read from a single sample in a study of identical twins. TCRdb reanalysed the 5' RACE reads using MiXCR and keeps one entry per CDR3 protein. The sample shows hundreds of thousands of distinct CDR3 sequences, about 8.1% of them seen only once. The sample was also linked to a second study, of yellow fever vaccine responses in identical twins.

The sample taken for sequencing was memory (CD45RO+) T cells sorted from blood. The receptors here all came from a woman younger than 30 in good health. CDR3s include the opening cysteine and the closing phenylalanine or tryptophan. A D gene is named only where the DNA matches it firmly. Clone sizes are given selectively: once, few, many, or a class where the clone is expanded.

TGTGCCAGCAGCTCCCGGGAGAAGAACACTGAAGCTTTCTTT CASSSREKNTEAFF TRBJ1-1 TRBV7-9 . many
TGTGCCAGCAGCATACTACTAGCGGAGGGAGGTGAGCAGTTCTTC CASSILLAEGGEQFF TRBJ2-1 TRBV7-9 TRBD2 many
TGTGCCAGCTCACCAAACAGGGCCAGGGAGACCCAGTACTTC CASSPNRARETQYF TRBJ2-5 TRBV18 . few
TGTGCCAGCAGCTTAGGAGACGGGACCTACAATGAGCAGTTCTTC CASSLGDGTYNEQFF TRBJ2-1 TRBV11-1 . many
TGCAGTGCTAGTTTCAGCGGCGACCCCGATGAGCAGTTCTTC CSASFSGDPDEQFF TRBJ2-1 TRBV20-1 . few
TGTGCCAGCAGCCCAGAGTTAGGGGATAATGAAAAACTGTTTTTT CASSPELGDNEKLFF TRBJ1-4 TRBV21-1 . .
TGTGCCAGCAGCTTCGCCATGACAACTGGAAACACCATATATTTT CASSFAMTTGNTIYF TRBJ1-3 TRBV7-9 . many
TGTGCCACCAGTGAAGGGACAGGGGACACAGATACGCAGTATTTT CATSEGTGDTDTQYF TRBJ2-3 TRBV24-1 TRBD1 .
TGTGCCAGCTCCGGGACTAGTTTCCCGATTGGGTACTTC CASSGTSFPIGYF TRBJ2-5 TRBV2 TRBD2 few
TGTGCCGGCAGCCTCTGGGGGAATAGCAATCAGCCCCAGCATTTT CAGSLWGNSNQPQHF TRBJ1-5 TRBV7-2 . .
TGTGCCAGCGGGAGGGGCGCTGGGGCCAACGTCCTGACTTTC CASGRGAGANVLTF TRBJ2-6 TRBV6-2/TRBV6-3 TRBD2 .
TGCAGCGTTGTGCTGGGGGCAATTGAGCAGTTCTTC CSVVLGAIEQFF TRBJ2-1 TRBV29-1 . many
TGCAGTGCTGCGGACAACCTTCAAAATTCACCCCTCCACTTT CSAADNLQNSPLHF TRBJ1-6 TRBV20-1 . few
TGTGCCAGCAGCGTAGGATGGACGGAGTTTTACAATGAGCAGTTCTTC CASSVGWTEFYNEQFF TRBJ2-1 TRBV9 . many
TGCAGTGCTCGAAGGGGAATTAGGGAGTTCTTC CSARRGIREFF TRBJ2-1 TRBV20-1 . .
TGTGCCAGCAGCCAAGAGAGGGGGGTAAAAAACATTCAGTACTTC CASSQERGVKNIQYF TRBJ2-4 TRBV14 . many
TGTGCCAGCAGTAGTAAGAGGGCCAGCGAGCAGTACTTC CASSSKRASEQYF TRBJ2-7 TRBV6-1 . few
TGTGCCAGCAGCTTAGCGCCCCCGTGGAGGGTGGTCACCGGGGAGCTGTTTTTT CASSLAPPWRVVTGELFF TRBJ2-2 TRBV7-8 . few
TGTGCCAGTACCACCATTCGGGGGGGGAATGAGCAGTTCTTC CASTTIRGGNEQFF TRBJ2-1 TRBV19 TRBD2 few
TGTGCCAGCAGCCAAGATGTACTCCGTCTTTTGCGAGCGGGAGGAGGCACCGGGGAGCTGTTTTTT CASSQDVLRLLRAGGGTGELFF TRBJ2-2 TRBV3-1 TRBD2 many
TGTGCCAGCAGTTCCGGGACTAGGAGCTACAATGAGCAGTTCTTC CASSSGTRSYNEQFF TRBJ2-1 TRBV6-5 TRBD2 few
TGTGCCAGCAGTTTCCTGGTAGCGGGAGGAACTAGCACAGATACGCAGTATTTT CASSFLVAGGTSTDTQYF TRBJ2-3 TRBV28 TRBD2 .
TGTGCCAGCACCAAGGACAGGGGGGAGACCCAGTACTTC CASTKDRGETQYF TRBJ2-5 TRBV6-4 TRBD1 few
TGTGCCAGCAGCTTAGGCCCACTAGCGGGAAGGTACGAGCAGTACTTC CASSLGPLAGRYEQYF TRBJ2-7 TRBV7-6 TRBD2 few
TGTGCCAGCAGTCTGGGACTAGCGGGAGGGCTAGGGAATGAGCAGTTCTTC CASSLGLAGGLGNEQFF TRBJ2-1 TRBV28 TRBD2 .
TGTGCCAGCAGCCCCCGGACAGGCGACAATTCCTACGAGCAGTACTTC CASSPRTGDNSYEQYF TRBJ2-7 TRBV11-2 TRBD1 few
TGTGCCATCAGTGAAGGGAGGCTAGCGGGTCTAGGGGATACGCAGTATTTT CAISEGRLAGLGDTQYF TRBJ2-3 TRBV10-3 TRBD2 .
TGTGCCAGCAGTGATGGGATTAGCAATCAGCCCCAGCATTTT CASSDGISNQPQHF TRBJ1-5 TRBV2 . .
TGTGCCAGCAGTTTATACGGCAGGGGTAGATACGAGCAGTACTTC CASSLYGRGRYEQYF TRBJ2-7 TRBV12-3/TRBV12-4 . few
TGCAGTGCTAGAGCCAGTATGAACACTGAAGCTTTCTTT CSARASMNTEAFF TRBJ1-1 TRBV20-1 . many
TGTGCCAGCAGCTTAGCACTAGCGGGTCAAGAGACCCAGTACTTC CASSLALAGQETQYF TRBJ2-5 TRBV7-6 TRBD2 few
TGTGCCAGCAGCCCCTGGACCCAGAACACCGGGGAGCTGTTTTTT CASSPWTQNTGELFF TRBJ2-2 TRBV11-1 . few
TGTGCCAGCGGGGGGCGGGTTTACAATGAGCAGTTCTTC CASGGRVYNEQFF TRBJ2-1 TRBV6-6 . .
TGCGCCAGCGGCAATGGGACAGGAGGAGAAAAACTGTTTTTT CASGNGTGGEKLFF TRBJ1-4 TRBV5-1 TRBD1 .
TGTGCCAGCAGCCCGAAGAATAGAGGGCCGTCGAATGAGCAGTTCTTC CASSPKNRGPSNEQFF TRBJ2-1 TRBV11-2 . .
TGTGCCAGCAGTTACGGACAGCCCTCTGGAAACACCATATATTTT CASSYGQPSGNTIYF TRBJ1-3 TRBV6-5 . .
TGTGTCTTTGGCTCGGGTAGCAGCAATCAGCCCCAGCATTTT CVFGSGSSNQPQHF TRBJ1-5 TRBV7-2 . many